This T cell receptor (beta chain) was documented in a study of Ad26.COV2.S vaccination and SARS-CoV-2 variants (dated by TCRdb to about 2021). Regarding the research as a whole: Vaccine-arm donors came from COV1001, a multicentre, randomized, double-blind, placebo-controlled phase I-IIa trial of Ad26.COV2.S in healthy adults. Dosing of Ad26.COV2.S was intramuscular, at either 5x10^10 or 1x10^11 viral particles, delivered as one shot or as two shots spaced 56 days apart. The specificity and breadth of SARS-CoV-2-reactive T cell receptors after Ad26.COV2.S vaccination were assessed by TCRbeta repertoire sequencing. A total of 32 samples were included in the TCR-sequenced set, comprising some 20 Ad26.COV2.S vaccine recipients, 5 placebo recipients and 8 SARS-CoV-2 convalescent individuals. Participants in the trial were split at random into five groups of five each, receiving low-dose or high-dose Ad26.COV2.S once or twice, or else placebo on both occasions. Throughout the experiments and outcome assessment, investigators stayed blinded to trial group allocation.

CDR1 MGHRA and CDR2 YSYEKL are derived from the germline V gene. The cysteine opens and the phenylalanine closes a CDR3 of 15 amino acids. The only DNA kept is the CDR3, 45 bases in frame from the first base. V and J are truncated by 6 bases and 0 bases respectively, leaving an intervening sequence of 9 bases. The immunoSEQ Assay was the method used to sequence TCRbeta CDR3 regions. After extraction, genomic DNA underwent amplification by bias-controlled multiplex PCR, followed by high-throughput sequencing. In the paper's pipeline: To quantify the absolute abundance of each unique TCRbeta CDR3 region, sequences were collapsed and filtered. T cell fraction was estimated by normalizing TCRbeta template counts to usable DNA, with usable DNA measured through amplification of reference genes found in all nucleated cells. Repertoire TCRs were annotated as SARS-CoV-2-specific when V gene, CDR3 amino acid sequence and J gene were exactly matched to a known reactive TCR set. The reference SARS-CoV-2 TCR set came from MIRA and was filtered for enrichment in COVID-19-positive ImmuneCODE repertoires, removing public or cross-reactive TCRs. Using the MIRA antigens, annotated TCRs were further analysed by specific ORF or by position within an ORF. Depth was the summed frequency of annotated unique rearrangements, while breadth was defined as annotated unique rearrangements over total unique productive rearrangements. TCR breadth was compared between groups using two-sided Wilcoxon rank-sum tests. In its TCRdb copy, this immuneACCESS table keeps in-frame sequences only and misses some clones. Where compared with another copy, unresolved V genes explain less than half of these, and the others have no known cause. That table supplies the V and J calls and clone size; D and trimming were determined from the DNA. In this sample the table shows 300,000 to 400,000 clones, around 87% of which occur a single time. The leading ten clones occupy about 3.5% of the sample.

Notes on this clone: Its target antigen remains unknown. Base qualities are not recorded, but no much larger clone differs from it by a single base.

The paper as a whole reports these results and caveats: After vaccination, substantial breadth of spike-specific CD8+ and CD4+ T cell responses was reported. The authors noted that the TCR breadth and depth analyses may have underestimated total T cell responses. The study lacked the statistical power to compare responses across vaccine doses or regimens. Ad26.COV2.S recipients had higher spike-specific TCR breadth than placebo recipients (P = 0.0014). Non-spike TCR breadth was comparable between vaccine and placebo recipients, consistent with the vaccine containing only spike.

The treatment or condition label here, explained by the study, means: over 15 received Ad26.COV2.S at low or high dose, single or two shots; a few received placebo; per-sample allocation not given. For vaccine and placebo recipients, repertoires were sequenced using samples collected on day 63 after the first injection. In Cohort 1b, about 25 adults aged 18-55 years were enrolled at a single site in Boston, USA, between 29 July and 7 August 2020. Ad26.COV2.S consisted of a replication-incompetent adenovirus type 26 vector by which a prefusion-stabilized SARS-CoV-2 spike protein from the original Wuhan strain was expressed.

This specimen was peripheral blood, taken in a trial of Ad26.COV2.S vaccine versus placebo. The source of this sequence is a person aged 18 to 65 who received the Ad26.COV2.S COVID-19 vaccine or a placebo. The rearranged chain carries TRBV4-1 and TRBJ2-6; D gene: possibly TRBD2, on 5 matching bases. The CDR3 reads CASRIGNSGANVLTF. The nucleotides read TGCGCCAGCAGGATCGGGAACTCTGGGGCCAACGTCCTGACTTTC.